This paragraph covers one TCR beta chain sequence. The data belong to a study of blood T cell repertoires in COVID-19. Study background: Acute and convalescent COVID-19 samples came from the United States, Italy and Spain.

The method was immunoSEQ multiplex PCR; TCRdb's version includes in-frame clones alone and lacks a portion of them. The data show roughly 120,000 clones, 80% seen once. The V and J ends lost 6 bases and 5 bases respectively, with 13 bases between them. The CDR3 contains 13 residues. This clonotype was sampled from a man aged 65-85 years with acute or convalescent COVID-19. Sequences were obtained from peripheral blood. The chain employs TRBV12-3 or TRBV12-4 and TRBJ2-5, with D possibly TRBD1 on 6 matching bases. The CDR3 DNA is TGTGCCAGCAGGCCGGACAGCCGGGAGACCCAGTACTTC. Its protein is CASRPDSRETQYF.